These T cell receptor beta chains were read from a single sample in a study of blood T cell repertoires in COVID-19. Repertoires were generated with immunoSEQ multiplex PCR, while TCRdb's copy carries only in-frame clones and drops some. This table holds about 170,000 clones, roughly nine tenths found once. Sequencing used peripheral blood. The receptors originated from a woman of 80 years or more in a cohort sampled during active or convalescent COVID-19. CDR3s include the opening cysteine and the closing phenylalanine or tryptophan. A D gene is named only where the DNA matches it firmly. Not all rows give a size; the values are once, few, many and, for expanded clones, a class.

TRBJ2-5	TRBV5-1	TRBD1	few	CASSFSGTGGGETQYF	TGCGCCAGCAGCTTCTCCGGGACAGGGGGCGGAGAGACCCAGTACTTC
TRBJ2-3	TRBV7-2	TRBD2	.	CASSSFGGGSDTQYF	TGTGCCAGCAGCTCCTTCGGGGGGGGCTCAGATACGCAGTATTTT
TRBJ2-5	TRBV20-1	.	.	CSASLRRRGETQYF	TGCAGTGCTAGTCTGCGGCGACGAGGAGAGACCCAGTACTTC
TRBJ2-2	TRBV5-4	TRBD2	.	CASSLGLAGDFSTGELFF	TGTGCCAGCAGCTTGGGGCTAGCGGGAGATTTTAGCACCGGGGAGCTGTTTTTT
TRBJ2-1	TRBV19	TRBD1	once	CASTRTGDFYNEQFF	TGTGCCAGTACGAGGACAGGGGATTTCTACAATGAGCAGTTCTTC
TRBJ1-3	TRBV10-1	.	.	CASTAGTGNTIYF	TGCGCCAGCACCGCCGGGACAGGAAACACCATATATTTT
TRBJ2-2	TRBV5-1	.	.	CASSSLANTGELFF	TGCGCCAGCAGTTCTCTAGCGAACACCGGGGAGCTGTTTTTT
TRBJ1-6	TRBV10-2	TRBD1	.	CASSFPRDRGPQSPLHF	TGCGCCAGCAGTTTCCCCCGGGACAGGGGTCCCCAATCACCCCTCCACTTT
TRBJ1-1	TRBV7-9	.	.	CASSLGGGRGLNTEAFF	TGTGCCAGCAGCCTTGGCGGAGGAAGAGGGCTGAACACTGAAGCTTTCTTT
TRBJ2-4	TRBV28	.	.	CASHGQSVAKNIQYF	TGTGCCAGCCACGGACAGTCCGTAGCCAAAAACATTCAGTACTTC
TRBJ2-1	TRBV28	.	once	CASRSSGRNEQFF	TGTGCCAGCAGATCGTCGGGTAGGAATGAGCAGTTCTTC
TRBJ1-2	TRBV4-2	TRBD1	.	CASSQERSRGVYTF	TGTGCCAGCAGCCAAGAGCGGAGCAGGGGGGTATACACCTTC
TRBJ2-1	TRBV19	.	.	CASRSDRLLYNEQFF	TGTGCCAGTAGATCCGACAGACTTCTATACAATGAGCAGTTCTTC
TRBJ2-1	TRBV2	.	few	CASTVYNEQFF	TGTGCCAGCACGGTATACAATGAGCAGTTCTTC
TRBJ1-1	TRBV5-5	.	.	CASSVMGRVTTEAFF	TGTGCCAGCAGCGTTATGGGCAGGGTAACCACTGAAGCTTTCTTT
TRBJ1-1	TRBV12-3/TRBV12-4	.	.	CASSFTRSTEAFF	TGTGCCAGCAGTTTTACCCGGTCCACTGAAGCTTTCTTT
TRBJ2-7	TRBV7-9	.	.	CASSLDFISEQYF	TGTGCCAGCAGCTTAGATTTCATCAGCGAGCAGTACTTC
TRBJ1-2	TRBV24-1	TRBD1	.	CATSASGTGYGYTF	TGTGCCACCAGTGCCTCCGGGACAGGGTACGGCTACACCTTC